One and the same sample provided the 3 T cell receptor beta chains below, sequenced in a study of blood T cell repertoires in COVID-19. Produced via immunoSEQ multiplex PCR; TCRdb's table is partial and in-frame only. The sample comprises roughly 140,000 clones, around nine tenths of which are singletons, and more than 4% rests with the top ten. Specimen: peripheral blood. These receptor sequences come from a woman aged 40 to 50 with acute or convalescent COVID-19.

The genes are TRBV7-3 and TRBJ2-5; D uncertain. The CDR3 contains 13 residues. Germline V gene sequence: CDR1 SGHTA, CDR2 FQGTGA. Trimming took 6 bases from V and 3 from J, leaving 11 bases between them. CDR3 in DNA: TGTGCCAGCAGTAATGGGCCAAAAGAGACCCAGTACTTC. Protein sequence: CASSNGPKETQYF.

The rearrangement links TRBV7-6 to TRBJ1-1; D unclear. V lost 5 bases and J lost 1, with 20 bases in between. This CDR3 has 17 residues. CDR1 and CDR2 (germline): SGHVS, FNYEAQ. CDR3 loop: CASSPLGVVFGNTEAFF. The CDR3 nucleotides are TGTGCCAGCAGCCCTCTCGGGGTGGTATTTGGGAACACTGAAGCTTTCTTT.

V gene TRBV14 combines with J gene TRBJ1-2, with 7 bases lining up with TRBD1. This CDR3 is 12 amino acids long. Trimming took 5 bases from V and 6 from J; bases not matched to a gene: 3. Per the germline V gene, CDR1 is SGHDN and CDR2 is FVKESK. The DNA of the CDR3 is TGTGCCAGCAGCTTACAGGGGCATGGCTACACCTTC. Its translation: CASSLQGHGYTF.